The sequence of this T cell receptor beta chain was determined in a study of T-cell memory formation after mild COVID-19. V lost 3 bases and J lost 5, with 14 bases in between. The V gene's germline CDR1 is SGHRS and CDR2 YFSETQ. The CDR3 loop spans 14 amino acids. The sample holds many counts of this clonotype. TCRdb reanalysed the 5' RACE reads using MiXCR and keeps one entry per CDR3 protein. The repertoire holds hundreds of thousands of distinct CDR3 sequences, with approximately 15% as singletons. The source is a man younger than 35 who had mild COVID-19 (a few samples of this study predate the infection). Cell type and time point are not known. The V gene is TRBV5-1, the J gene TRBJ2-5, with D perhaps TRBD2 (5 bases). The sample consisted of PBMCs or a T cell subset sorted from them (not recorded which). Here the CDR3 reads CASSSRTGRETQYF. The CDR3 bases are TGCGCCAGCAGCTCCAGGACTGGCAGGGAGACCCAGTACTTC.